Below, 24 T cell receptor beta chains from the same sample are listed, as sequenced in a study of STAT5B mutations in CD4+ large granular lymphocyte leukemia. Sequencing used immunoSEQ multiplex PCR; TCRdb keeps in-frame clones, though not all of them. The table shows around 29,000 clones, with approximately 84% occurring only once. Sample: CD4+ T cells from blood buffy coats. The receptors were gathered from a human donor in good health.

The chain recombines TRBV18 with TRBJ1-2, with TRBD1 identical over 9 bases. CDR1 and CDR2 from the germline V gene are KGHSH and LQKENI. This CDR3 has 17 residues. V lost 6 bases, J lost 4 bases, and 15 bases stayed unmatched. CDR3 loop: CASSPAGQGGLGYGYTF. CDR3 bases: TGTGCCAGCTCTCCGGCGGGACAGGGAGGTTTAGGCTATGGCTACACCTTC.

The gene calls are TRBV20-1 and TRBJ1-2, with TRBD1 as a possible D gene (5 bases). V lost 5 bases to trimming and J lost 8 bases, with 9 bases between them. Germline V gene data show CDR1 as DFQATT and CDR2 as SNEGSKA (reference sequence). The CDR3 sequence is 10 residues long. CDR3 in DNA: TGCAGTGCTCCCAGGGACGGCTACACCTTC. It yields the protein CSAPRDGYTF.

V and J are TRBV19 and TRBJ1-2, with 9 bases matching TRBD1. With 5 bases clipped from V and 3 bases from J, the junction kept 4 bases outside the gene matches. Germline lookup yields CDR1 LNHDA and CDR2 SQIVND (reference sequence). The CDR3 covers 14 residues. The CDR3 loop is CASSRDREDYGYTF. The DNA of the CDR3 is TGTGCCAGTAGTCGGGACAGGGAGGACTATGGCTACACCTTC.

The chain carries TRBV6-6 and TRBJ2-2; maybe TRBD1 (5 bases). With 8 bases removed from V and 4 bases from J, the gap between germline ends came to 8 bases. The CDR3 totals 12 residues. Per germline, CDR1 MNHNY and CDR2 SVGAGI (reference sequence). The CDR3 DNA reads as TGTGCCAGCTCCAGGGTCACCGGGGAGCTGTTTTTT. It is translated as CASSRVTGELFF.

The chain employs TRBV2 and TRBJ2-5, with a tentative D call TRBD2 (5 bases). The CDR3 is 13 amino acids. The V and J ends lost 3 bases and 3 bases respectively, with 8 bases between them. Germline V gene sequence: CDR1 SNHLY, CDR2 FYNNEI. CDR3 sequence: CASSEDLEETQYF. The CDR3 DNA follows: TGTGCCAGCAGTGAGGACTTGGAAGAGACCCAGTACTTC. The full variable domain, in which reference TRBV2 and TRBJ2-5 provide the parts outside the CDR3, is EPEVTQTPSHQVTQMGQEVILRCVPISNHLYFYWYRQILGQKVEFLVSFYNNEISEKSEIFDDQFSVERPDGSNFTLKIRSTKLEDSAMYFCASSEDLEETQYFGPGTRLLVL.

This clone was recorded a few times. The V gene is TRBV2, the J gene TRBJ1-4; 8 nucleotides line up with TRBD1. CDR1 and CDR2 (germline): SNHLY, FYNNEI. CDR3 length: 14 amino acids. The ends lost 6 bases at V and 7 bases at J; junction bases unmatched: 7. The DNA of the CDR3 is TGTGCCAGCAGCGACAGGGGAAACGGTGAAAAACTGTTTTTT. Amino acids: CASSDRGNGEKLFF.

The rearrangement joins TRBV28 to TRBJ2-7; no clear D. V lost 5 bases and J 2 bases, leaving 10 bases between the germline ends. CDR1 MDHEN and CDR2 SYDVKM come from the germline V gene. CDR3 length: 13 residues. The CDR3 DNA reads as TGTGCCAGCAGTCGTGGTAGTGCCTACGAGCAGTACGTC. Residues: CASSRGSAYEQYV.

The J gene is TRBJ2-1, the V gene TRBV4-2; 7 bases fit TRBD1. The CDR3 length is 15 residues. The J segment lost 4 bases and the V segment lost 1 base, leaving 4 bases of the junction unmatched. CDR1 and CDR2 from the germline V gene are LGHNA and YNFKEQ. The CDR3 nucleotides are TGTGCCAGCAGCCAAGGGCAGGGGGATTACAATGAGCAGTTCTTC. As protein: CASSQGQGDYNEQFF.

The chain recombines TRBV6-1 with TRBJ2-3, with D possibly being TRBD1 (5 bases). The CDR3 is 15 residues long. Deletions cut 5 bases from V and 7 bases from J, with 19 bases between. Germline CDR1 MNHNS, CDR2 SASEGT. The CDR3 reads CASSLEQGVRNTQYF. DNA for the CDR3: TGTGCCAGCAGTTTGGAGCAGGGCGTAAGAAATACGCAGTATTTT.

V is TRBV29-1 and J is TRBJ2-7, with 10 bases lining up with TRBD2. V gave up 6 bases and J gave up 2 bases; unmatched junction bases: 4. CDR1 is SQVTM and CDR2 is ANQGSEA in the germline V gene. The length of the CDR3 is 13 residues. The CDR3 DNA follows: TGCAGCGTGAGCGGGAGGGCCCCCTACGAGCAGTACTTC. It yields the protein CSVSGRAPYEQYF.

This chain joins TRBV28 and TRBJ1-1; no definite D call. Trimming left V 5 bases short and J 5 bases short, with 9 bases between. CDR3 length equals 12 residues. Germline loops: CDR1 MDHEN, CDR2 SYDVKM. Here the CDR3 DNA reads TGTGCCAGCAGTCGGCCGAGTACTGAAGCTTTCTTT. It codes for CASSRPSTEAFF. Looking up the rest from reference TRBV28 and TRBJ1-1 gives the full variable domain: DVKVTQSSRYLVKRTGEKVFLECVQDMDHENMFWYRQDPGLGLRLIYFSYDVKMKEKGDIPEGYSVSREKKERFSLILESASTNQTSMYLCASSRPSTEAFFGQGTRLTVV.

The chain combines TRBV27 with TRBJ1-6; tentatively, D is TRBD1 (6 bases). Trimming left V 0 bases short and J 11 bases short, with 14 bases between. The germline gives CDR1 MNHEY, CDR2 SMNVEV (reference sequence). This CDR3 is 15 amino acids long. CDR3: CASSLSLQGLTPLHF. In nucleotides, the CDR3 is TGTGCCAGCAGTTTATCCCTCCAGGGGTTAACACCCCTCCACTTT.

The chain carries TRBV5-6 and TRBJ2-2; D may be TRBD2 (6 bases). V was cut by 7 bases and J by 4 bases, with 11 bases left in between. The length of the CDR3 is 13 residues. The germline CDR1 and CDR2 sequences are SGHDT and YYEEEE. This CDR3 reads CASSGTRTGELFF. As DNA, the CDR3 is TGTGCCAGCTCCGGGACTCGCACCGGGGAGCTGTTTTTT.

The chain is built from TRBV12-5 and TRBJ2-1; TRBD1 might be the D (8 bases). This CDR3 comprises 16 residues. In germline, CDR1 is LGHNT, CDR2 FRNRAP. V was trimmed by 0 bases and J by 5 bases, leaving 14 bases between them. CDR3 in amino acids: CASGLVTGGLNNEQFF. CDR3 coding DNA: TGTGCTAGTGGTTTGGTAACAGGGGGACTAAACAATGAGCAGTTCTTC.

The chain uses TRBV19 and TRBJ1-5, with 10 bases identical to TRBD1. The germline gives CDR1 LNHDA, CDR2 SQIVND (reference sequence). The CDR3 totals 16 residues. Trimming took 5 bases from V and 7 from J; bases not matched to a gene: 11. As DNA, the CDR3 is TGTGCCAGTAGTCCCGGGACAGGGGAAGGTTTGCAGCCCCAGCATTTT. Protein: CASSPGTGEGLQPQHF.

The chain joins TRBV6-1 to TRBJ2-1; 12 bases map to TRBD2. Per the germline V gene, CDR1 is MNHNS and CDR2 is SASEGT. The V segment lost 5 bases and the J segment 9 bases; nucleotides outside the gene matches: 5. The CDR3 has 14 amino acids. The DNA for the CDR3 is TGTGCCAGCAGTCCTAGCGGGGGGGCGGGTGAGCAGTTCTTC. Translation gives CASSPSGGAGEQFF.

This clone was detected only once. The rearrangement links TRBV11-2 to TRBJ2-5; D unresolved. V shed 4 bases and J shed 5 bases, with 17 bases lying between them. Germline V CDR1 and CDR2: SGHAT, FQNNGV. The CDR3 extends over 15 amino acids. The CDR3 region has the DNA TGTGCCAGCAGCTCTTCCAGCCCCGGTGGGGAGACCCAGTACTTC. Translation gives CASSSSSPGGETQYF.

Only a few counts were recorded for this clone. This chain joins TRBV30 and TRBJ1-4; possible D gene TRBD1, 5 bases. The germline gives CDR1 GTSNPN, CDR2 SVGIG (reference sequence). The V end lost 0 bases, the J end lost 7 bases, and 12 bases lay between the germline ends. The CDR3 is made up of 14 amino acids. The DNA of the CDR3 is TGTGCCTGGAGTGTCGGGGGGGAAGTTGAAAAACTGTTTTTT. Translated: CAWSVGGEVEKLFF.

A few counts support this clone. This chain joins TRBV20-1 and TRBJ1-2, with D uncertain. V was trimmed by 5 bases and J by 0 bases, leaving 4 bases between them. This CDR3 has 11 amino acids. The germline gives CDR1 DFQATT, CDR2 SNEGSKA (reference sequence). CDR3 coding DNA: TGCAGTGCTGGAGCTAACTATGGCTACACCTTC. Translation: CSAGANYGYTF.

The V call is TRBV7-3, the J call TRBJ2-3; D is uncertain. Germline CDR1 is SGHTA and CDR2 is FQGTGA. The CDR3 runs to 15 residues. Trimming stripped 5 bases from V and 0 bases from J, with 12 bases between. This chain's CDR3 is CASSLAQESTDTQYF. The CDR3 bases are TGTGCCAGCAGCCTGGCACAAGAAAGCACAGATACGCAGTATTTT.

The chain employs TRBV20-1 and TRBJ1-1; D may be TRBD1 (5 bases). CDR1 is DFQATT and CDR2 is SNEGSKA in the germline V gene (reference sequence). The CDR3 has 11 amino acids. V was cut by 3 bases and J by 6 bases, with 8 bases left in between. The CDR3 sequence is CSASPGAEAFF. The CDR3 coding sequence is TGCAGTGCTAGCCCGGGGGCTGAAGCTTTCTTT.

V gene TRBV13 combines with J gene TRBJ2-1, with 11 bases identical to TRBD2. Germline V lookup: CDR1 PRHDT, CDR2 FYEKMQ (reference sequence). The CDR3 spans 17 residues. Trimming took 4 bases from V and 3 from J; bases not matched to a gene: 8. The CDR3 DNA reads TGTGCCAGCAGCTCCGGGACTAGCGGCCCTGGCTACAATGAGCAGTTCTTC. Protein product: CASSSGTSGPGYNEQFF.

This chain joins TRBV9 and TRBJ2-2, with D possibly TRBD1 on 5 matching bases. Trimming stripped 0 bases from V and 0 bases from J, with 9 bases between. There are 16 residues in the CDR3. Germline V CDR1 and CDR2: SGDLS, YYNGEE. CDR3 DNA sequence: TGTGCCAGCAGCGTAGCCGGACAAACGAACACCGGGGAGCTGTTTTTT. As protein: CASSVAGQTNTGELFF.

This clone is a singleton in its sample. V gene TRBV5-4 combines with J gene TRBJ2-3, with 10 bases aligning to TRBD2. Germline V CDR1 and CDR2: SGHNT, YYREEE (reference sequence). Trimming cost V 7 bases and J 1 base; bases outside gene matches: 3. The CDR3 loop spans 14 amino acids. CDR3 protein: CASRLAGRTDTQYF. CDR3 in DNA: TGTGCCAGCCGACTAGCGGGCCGCACAGATACGCAGTATTTT.